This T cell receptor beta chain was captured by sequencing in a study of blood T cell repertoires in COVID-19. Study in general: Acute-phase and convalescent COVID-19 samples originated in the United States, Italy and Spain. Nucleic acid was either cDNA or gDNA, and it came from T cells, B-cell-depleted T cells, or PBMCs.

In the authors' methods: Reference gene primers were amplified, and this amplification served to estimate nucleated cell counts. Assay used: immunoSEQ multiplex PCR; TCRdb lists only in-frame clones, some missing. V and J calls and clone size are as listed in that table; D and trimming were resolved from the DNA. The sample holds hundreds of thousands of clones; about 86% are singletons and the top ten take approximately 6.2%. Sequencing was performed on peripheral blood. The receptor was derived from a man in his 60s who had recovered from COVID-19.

CDR3 protein: CSAGLLGDTQYF. CDR3 nucleotide sequence: TGCAGCGCCGGACTACTGGGAGATACGCAGTATTTT. The genes are TRBV29-1 and TRBJ2-3, with a weak D call TRBD2 (6 bases). The V gene lost 7 bases and the J gene lost 5 bases, with 13 bases spanning the gap. The CDR3 length is 12 residues. CDR1 and CDR2 (germline): SQVTM, ANQGSEA.